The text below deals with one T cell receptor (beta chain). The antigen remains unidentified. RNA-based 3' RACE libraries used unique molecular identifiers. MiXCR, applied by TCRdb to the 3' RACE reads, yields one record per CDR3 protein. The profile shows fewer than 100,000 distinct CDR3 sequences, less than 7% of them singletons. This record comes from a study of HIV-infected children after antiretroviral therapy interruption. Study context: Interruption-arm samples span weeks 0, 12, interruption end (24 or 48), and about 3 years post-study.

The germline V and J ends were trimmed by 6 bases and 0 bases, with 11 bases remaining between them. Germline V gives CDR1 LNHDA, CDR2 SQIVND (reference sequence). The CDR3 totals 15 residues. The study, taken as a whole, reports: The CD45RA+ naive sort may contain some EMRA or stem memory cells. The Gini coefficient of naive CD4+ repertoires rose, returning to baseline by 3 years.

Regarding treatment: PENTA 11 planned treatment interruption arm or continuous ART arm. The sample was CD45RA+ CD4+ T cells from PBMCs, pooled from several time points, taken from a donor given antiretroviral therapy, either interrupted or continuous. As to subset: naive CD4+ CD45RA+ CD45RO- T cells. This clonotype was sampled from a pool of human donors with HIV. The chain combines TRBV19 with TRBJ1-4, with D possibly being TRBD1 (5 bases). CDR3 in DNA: TGTGCCAGTAGCCTAGGGGCTGCAACTAATGAAAAACTGTTTTTT. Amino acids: CASSLGAATNEKLFF.